This TCR beta chain was recorded in a study of blood T cells in healthy people across ages. Using a J-beta primer mix together with a sample-barcoded 5' primer, a second PCR was run for roughly 6 to 12 cycles. TCRdb reanalysed the 5' RACE reads using MiXCR and keeps one entry per CDR3 protein. Here the sample spans some 1.5 million distinct CDR3 sequences, approximately 30% being singletons. Study-wide points: Any conclusive comparison of naive versus antigen-experienced cells was prevented by using unsorted PBMCs. It was the long-lived donors that had more naive CD4+ cells and higher diversity than aged donors.

This clonotype has a handful of counts. Its antigen is unidentified. The sequencing sample was made of blood. The source of this sequence is a woman aged 30 to 39 in good health.

The CDR3 reads CSARDRRRETQYF. As DNA, the CDR3 is TGCAGTGCTAGAGATCGACGGCGTGAGACCCAGTACTTC. This rearrangement joins TRBV20-1 to TRBJ2-5; D gene unclear. The V gene lost 0 bases and the J gene lost 5 bases, with 10 bases spanning the gap. The germline V gene encodes CDR1 DFQATT and CDR2 SNEGSKA (reference sequence). This CDR3 has 13 amino acids.